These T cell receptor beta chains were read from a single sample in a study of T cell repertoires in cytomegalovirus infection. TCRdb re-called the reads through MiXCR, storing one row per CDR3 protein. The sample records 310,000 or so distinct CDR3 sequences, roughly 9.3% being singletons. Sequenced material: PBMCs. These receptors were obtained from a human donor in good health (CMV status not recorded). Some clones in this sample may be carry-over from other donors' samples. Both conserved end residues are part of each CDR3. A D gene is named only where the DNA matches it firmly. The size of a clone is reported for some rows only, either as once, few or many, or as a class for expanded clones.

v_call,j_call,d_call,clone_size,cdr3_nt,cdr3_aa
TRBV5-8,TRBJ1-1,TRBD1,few,TGTGCCAGCAGACCCGGGACAGCGAACACTGAAGCTTTCTTT,CASRPGTANTEAFF
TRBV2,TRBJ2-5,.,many,TGTGCCAGCAGTGTCAATCACCGGGAGACCCAGTACTTC,CASSVNHRETQYF
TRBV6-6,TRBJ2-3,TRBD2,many,TGTGCCAGCAGTTACGCAGGACTAGCACTAGATACGCAGTATTTT,CASSYAGLALDTQYF
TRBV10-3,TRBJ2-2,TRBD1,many,TGTGCCATCAGGGACAGGGGTCCAACCTCGAACACCGGGGAGCTGTTTTTT,CAIRDRGPTSNTGELFF
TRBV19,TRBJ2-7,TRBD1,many,TGTGCCAGTAAGGAGGGGACAGGGCACTACGAGCAGTACTTC,CASKEGTGHYEQYF
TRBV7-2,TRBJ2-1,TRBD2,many,TGTGCCAGCAGCTTAGCGCCACTAGCGGGGGGCAATGAGCAGTTCTTC,CASSLAPLAGGNEQFF
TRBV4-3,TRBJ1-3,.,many,TGCGCCAGCAGCCAAGACGGGACTGATGGAAACACCATATATTTT,CASSQDGTDGNTIYF
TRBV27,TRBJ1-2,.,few,TGTGCCAGCAGAGGGGCTTATTATGGCTACACCTTC,CASRGAYYGYTF
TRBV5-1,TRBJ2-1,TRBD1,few,TGCGCCAGCAGCTTTTACAGGGGCCAGGAGCAGTTCTTC,CASSFYRGQEQFF
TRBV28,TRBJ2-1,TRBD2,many,TGTGCCAGCAGTTTCGGGAGGGGCCCCTATTCCGGCAATGAGCAGTTCTTC,CASSFGRGPYSGNEQFF
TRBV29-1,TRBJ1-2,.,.,TGCAGCGTTGAAGGAAAGGGATGGTATGGCTACACCTTC,CSVEGKGWYGYTF
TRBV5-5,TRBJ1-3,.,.,TGTGCCAGCAGCTTGCGGGGGGCGAGTGGAGAACACACCATATATTTT,CASSLRGASGEHTIYF
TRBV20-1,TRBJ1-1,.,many,TGCAGTGCTAGACAGGGAGGCACTGAAGCTTTCTTT,CSARQGGTEAFF
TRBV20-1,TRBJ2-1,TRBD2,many,TGCAGTGCTAGAGATAGCGCGGTAGCGGGCTACAATGAGCAGTTCTTC,CSARDSAVAGYNEQFF
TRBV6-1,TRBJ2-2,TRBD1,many,TGTGCCAGCAGTGACCGACAGGGGATCAACACCGGGGAGCTGTTTTTT,CASSDRQGINTGELFF
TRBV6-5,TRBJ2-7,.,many,TGTGCCAGCAGGCCAGGGCTCTCCTACGAGCAGTACTTC,CASRPGLSYEQYF
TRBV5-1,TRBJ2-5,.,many,TGCGCCAGCAGCTTCCGGGACCCTATCCAAGAGACCCAGTACTTC,CASSFRDPIQETQYF
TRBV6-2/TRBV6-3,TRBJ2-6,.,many,TGTGCCAGCAGTTACGGGACTGTAAGGGCCAACGTCCTGACTTTC,CASSYGTVRANVLTF
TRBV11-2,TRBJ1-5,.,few,TGTGCCAGCCACCCAACAACTAGGTCCTTTGGGTTACATAGCAATCAGCCCCAGCATTTT,CASHPTTRSFGLHSNQPQHF
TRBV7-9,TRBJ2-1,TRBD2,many,TGTGCCAGCAGATATAGCGGGGGGTTTGTTGAGCAGTTCTTC,CASRYSGGFVEQFF
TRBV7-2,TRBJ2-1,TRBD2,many,TGTGCCAGCAGCCTGCAGGCTAGCGGGGGCCACAATGAGCAGTTCTTC,CASSLQASGGHNEQFF
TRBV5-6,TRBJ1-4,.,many,TGTGCCAGCAGCGCCGCCCCGGGACGATTGTTTTTT,CASSAAPGRLFF
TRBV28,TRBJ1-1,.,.,TGTGCCAGCAGTCTGTCGGGGGGCCCGATGGACACTGAAGCTTTCTTT,CASSLSGGPMDTEAFF
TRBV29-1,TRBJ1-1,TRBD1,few,TGCAGCGTTGAATTGGACAGGGGGGCCGAAGCTTTCTTT,CSVELDRGAEAFF
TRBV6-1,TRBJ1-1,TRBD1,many,TGTGCCAGCAGACTCTCAGGGGGACTGAACACTGAAGCTTTCTTT,CASRLSGGLNTEAFF
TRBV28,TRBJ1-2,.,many,TGTGCCAGCATCCGAGGAGGCAGGGGCTACACCTTC,CASIRGGRGYTF
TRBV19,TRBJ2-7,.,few,TGTGCCAGTAGTATAGGCGAAGATAGCTCCTACGAGCAGTACTTC,CASSIGEDSSYEQYF
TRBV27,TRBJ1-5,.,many,TGTGCCAGCAGTTTTAACAGCAATCAGCCCCAGCATTTT,CASSFNSNQPQHF
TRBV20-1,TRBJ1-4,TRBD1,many,TGCAGTGCGAGCCGGGACAGGGGGCTGAGGTCACGGGAAAAACTGTTTTTT,CSASRDRGLRSREKLFF
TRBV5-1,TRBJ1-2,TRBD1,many,TGCGCCAGCACCCGGGACAGGGACGACGGCTACACCTTC,CASTRDRDDGYTF
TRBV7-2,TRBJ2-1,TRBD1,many,TGTGCCAGCAGCTTACCAAGTGGGAAGGGGACAGTAAGCTCCTACAATGAGCAGTTCTTC,CASSLPSGKGTVSSYNEQFF
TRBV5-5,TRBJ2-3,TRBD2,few,TGTGCCAGCAGCTTAGGGACTAGTGCAGATACGCAGTATTTT,CASSLGTSADTQYF
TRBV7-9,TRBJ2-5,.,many,TGTGCCAGCAGTCGGAGACAGCAAGAGACCCAGTACTTC,CASSRRQQETQYF
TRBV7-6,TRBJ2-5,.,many,TGTGCCAGCAGCTGGACAGAGATAATCCAAGAGACCCAGTACTTC,CASSWTEIIQETQYF
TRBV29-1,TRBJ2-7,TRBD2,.,TGCAGCGTGGGGACTAGGGCCACCTACGAGCAGTACTTC,CSVGTRATYEQYF
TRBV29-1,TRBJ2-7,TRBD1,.,TGCAGCGTTCCGGTGGGGGACAGCCCCTACGAGCAGTACTTC,CSVPVGDSPYEQYF
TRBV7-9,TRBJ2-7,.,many,TGTGCCAGCAGCCTTGGGGGCGGGGCGACTTACGAGCAGTACTTC,CASSLGGGATYEQYF
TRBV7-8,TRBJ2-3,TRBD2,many,TGTGCCAGCAGCCGCCGGATGCGGGGGGCCCGGGATACGCAGTATTTT,CASSRRMRGARDTQYF
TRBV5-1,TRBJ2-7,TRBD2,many,TGCGCCAGCAGCCCCTCGCTAGCGGGGGACTCCTACGAGCAGTACTTC,CASSPSLAGDSYEQYF
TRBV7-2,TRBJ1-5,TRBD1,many,TGTGCCAGCAGCAGGGACAGGGGGCGAGAGCAGCCCCAGCATTTT,CASSRDRGREQPQHF
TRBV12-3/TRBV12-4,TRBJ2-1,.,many,TGTGCCAGCAGTTGGACTATTAATGAGCAGTTCTTC,CASSWTINEQFF
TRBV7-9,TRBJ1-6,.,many,TGTGCCAGCAGCTTAGGAGGGGGACGACAGGCCTCCTATAATTCACCCCTCCACTTT,CASSLGGGRQASYNSPLHF
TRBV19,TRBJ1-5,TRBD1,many,TGTGCCAGTAAGTCCGGGACAGGTAATCAGCCCCAGCATTTT,CASKSGTGNQPQHF